The TCR beta chain described here comes from a study of blood T cell repertoires in COVID-19. Study information: Samples taken during acute and convalescent COVID-19 were collected in the United States, Italy and Spain. The analysed material was cDNA or gDNA that came from T cells, B-cell-depleted T cells, or PBMCs.

Per the original data handling: Reference gene primer amplification yielded estimated nucleated cell counts. TCRdb's table, derived via immunoSEQ multiplex PCR, lists solely in-frame clones and lacks some. V and J calls and clone size are given by that table; D and trimming were obtained from the DNA. In the table there are some 250,000 clones, more than 80% of which are singletons. This CDR3 is 13 amino acids long. V gave up 8 bases and J gave up 4 bases, with 15 bases separating them. Germline CDR1 is MNHEY and CDR2 is SVGAGI. While infection was still active, Seattle patients were enrolled and then followed longitudinally.

This chain joins TRBV6-5 and TRBJ2-7; D ambiguous. The sequence derives from an elderly woman with COVID-19, enrolled during active disease. What was sequenced was peripheral blood. The CDR3 sequence: CASADSPTYEQYF. Written as DNA, the CDR3 is TGTGCCAGCGCCGATAGCCCGACTTACGAGCAGTACTTC.